The entry below describes one TCR beta chain. Its antigen remains undetermined. At one end the junction does not follow the germline gene, possibly because of a read error. These data are taken from a study of blood T cell repertoires in COVID-19 (dated by TCRdb to 2019 to 2021). For context, the study as a whole: Collaborator samples came from the United States, Italy and Spain and covered acute and convalescent phases of COVID-19. A de-identified subject ID, COVID-19 status, age in years and sex were almost always included in the sample metadata. Where HLA class I and class II types were available, the types were taken from metadata supplied by the sample provider, not from assay-based typing. The prospective study material was composed of cDNA or gDNA derived from T cells, B-cell-depleted T cells, or PBMCs. The dataset comprised deeply sampled blood TCRbeta repertoires from subjects exposed to, actively infected with, or recovered from COVID-19. A freely available public database, intended as a resource for researchers studying the immune response to SARS-CoV-2, is where the repertoires were released. Samples came from the ongoing ImmuneRACE study (first 160 participants) plus 1,254 subjects from 6 global collaborators. Summary of the overall study and its limitations: The quantity of clinical and demographic metadata differed by source and by participant and was supplied without curation.

TCRbeta CDR3 regions were amplified from genomic DNA using the immunoSEQ Assay, a bias-controlled multiplex PCR. From the authors' description of their analysis: Nucleated cell counts per sample were estimated from amplification of reference gene primers within the assay. To quantify the absolute abundance of each unique TCRbeta CDR3 rearrangement, sequence reads were collapsed and filtered. For each sample, productive Simpson clonality was calculated by taking the square root of Simpson's diversity index across productive rearrangements. In its TCRdb copy, this immuneACCESS table keeps in-frame sequences only and misses some clones. Where compared with another copy, unresolved V genes explain less than half of these, and the others have no known cause. The V and J calls and clone size were taken over from that table, and D and trimming were inferred from the DNA. The sample has around 100,000 clones on record, less than 90% of them singletons. Approximately 2% of the sample comes from the top ten.

Collaborating institutions collected whole blood in K2EDTA tubes following their own protocols. For TCRbeta analysis, collaborators shipped samples in one of three forms: frozen whole blood, isolated PBMCs, or DNA extracted from either of those sample types. Sequencing used peripheral blood. The sequence was obtained from a man aged 65 to 85 with active or convalescent COVID-19.

The sequenced DNA: TGTGCCAGCAGCGTAGTTGGACAGGGGGACAACGTCCTGACTTTC. Translated, this gives CASSVVGQGDNVLTF. The chain links TRBV9 with TRBJ2-6, with 10 bases aligning to TRBD1. The germline V gene supplies CDR1 SGDLS and CDR2 YYNGEE. Including cysteine and phenylalanine, the CDR3 has 15 amino acids. Just the 45-base CDR3 DNA is kept, in frame starting at base 1.